The 31 T cell receptor beta chains given below trace back to one sample, sequenced in a study of blood T cell repertoires in COVID-19. The protocol was immunoSEQ multiplex PCR, while the TCRdb copy is restricted to in-frame clones and leaves out a portion. The profile shows about 140,000 clones, 80% to 85% of them singletons. Material: peripheral blood. The receptors shown here come from a woman between 55 and 75 years old with acute or convalescent COVID-19.

This chain joins TRBV5-4 and TRBJ2-7; the D gene is possibly TRBD2 (6 bases). Trimming took off 0 bases at V and 12 bases at J, with 13 bases between the two ends. CDR1 is SGHNT, CDR2 YYREEE, per germline (reference sequence). The CDR3 sequence is 12 residues long. CDR3 bases: TGTGCCAGCAGCTTGGACGGTGGGACTTGGTACTTC. Translating it yields CASSLDGGTWYF.

J is TRBJ2-5 and V is TRBV5-4, with D tentatively TRBD2 (6 bases). From germline, CDR1 is SGHNT and CDR2 YYREEE (reference sequence). The CDR3 is 16 residues long. The V gene lost 0 bases and the J gene lost 5 bases, with 17 bases spanning the gap. CDR3: CASSLDPGSTRETQYF. For the CDR3, the DNA is TGTGCCAGCAGCTTGGATCCCGGGAGCACCCGGGAGACCCAGTACTTC. Complete variable domain (other parts from reference TRBV5-4 and TRBJ2-5): ETGVTQSPTHLIKTRGQQVTLRCSSQSGHNTVSWYQQALGQGPQFIFQYYREEENGRGNFPPRFSGLQFPNYSSELNVNALELDDSALYLCASSLDPGSTRETQYFGPGTRLLVL.

This chain's CDR3 is CASIVAGGSYEQYF. The CDR3 nucleotides are TGTGCCAGCATCGTGGCAGGGGGCTCCTACGAGCAGTACTTC. V and J are TRBV28 and TRBJ2-7; TRBD1 matches at 7 bases. CDR1 and CDR2 (germline): MDHEN, SYDVKM. CDR3 length: 14 amino acids. The J segment lost 0 bases and the V segment lost 7 bases, leaving 6 bases of the junction unmatched.

This chain links TRBV28 with TRBJ1-1; 7 positions match TRBD1. This CDR3 comprises 14 residues. With 1 base clipped from V and 8 bases from J, the junction kept 7 bases outside the gene matches. CDR1 and CDR2 from the germline V gene are MDHEN and SYDVKM. As DNA, the CDR3 is TGTGCCAGCAGTTTATACACGGGACAGACGGAAGCTTTCTTT. It encodes CASSLYTGQTEAFF.

The chain carries TRBV19 and TRBJ2-1, with D unclear. V shed 3 bases and J shed 4 bases, with 7 bases lying between them. Germline CDR1 LNHDA, CDR2 SQIVND (reference sequence). This CDR3 spans 13 amino acids. CDR3 in amino acids: CASSILTYNEQFF. DNA of the CDR3: TGTGCCAGTAGTATTTTAACTTACAATGAGCAGTTCTTC.

This clone was counted only a few times. The V and J genes are TRBV19 and TRBJ2-1; the match to TRBD2 covers 8 bases. The CDR3 has 14 residues. Trimming cost V 5 bases and J 5 bases; bases outside gene matches: 5. Germline V gene data show CDR1 as LNHDA and CDR2 as SQIVND (reference sequence). In DNA form, the CDR3 reads TGTGCCAGTAGTCGCGGGAGGATCGACAATGAGCAGTTCTTC. Its translation: CASSRGRIDNEQFF.

The chain uses TRBV4-3 and TRBJ2-5, with TRBD2 matching 7 bases. V shed 4 bases and J 4 bases; nucleotides not matched to a gene: 9. The CDR3 spans 15 residues. Germline CDR1 reads LGHNA; CDR2 reads YSLEER. The CDR3 region is CASSRIAGVGETQYF. Written as DNA, the CDR3 is TGCGCCAGCAGCCGGATAGCGGGTGTGGGAGAGACCCAGTACTTC.

The chain is built from TRBV30 and TRBJ2-7, with 9 bases fitting TRBD1. The CDR3 has 14 amino acids. The J segment lost 6 bases and the V segment lost 0 bases, leaving 6 bases of the junction unmatched. Germline CDR1 GTSNPN, CDR2 SVGIG (reference sequence). This CDR3 is CAWSVGTGGLEQYF. CDR3 bases: TGTGCCTGGAGTGTGGGTACAGGGGGCCTCGAGCAGTACTTC.

The genes are TRBV18 and TRBJ1-2; 7 bases match TRBD1. Germline CDR1 and CDR2: KGHSH and LQKENI. The ends lost 5 bases at V and 7 bases at J; junction bases unmatched: 7. CDR3 length: 13 residues. Written as DNA, the CDR3 is TGTGCCAGCTCATCAAACAGGGGAGGTGGCTACACCTTC. Its translation is CASSSNRGGGYTF.

There are a few counts of this clone. The chain joins TRBV6-1 to TRBJ1-6, with D hard to call. CDR3 length: 15 residues. Trimming took 1 base from V and 9 from J, leaving 13 bases between them. Germline V CDR1 and CDR2: MNHNS, SASEGT. CDR3 nucleotides: TGTGCCAGCAGTGAAGGCCCGGGGAGCGTTTCACCCCTCCACTTT. As protein: CASSEGPGSVSPLHF.

The chain couples TRBV7-3 to TRBJ1-4, with D unclear. This CDR3 has 16 residues. Trimming shortened V by 2 bases and J by 0 bases, and 10 bases separated the two germline ends. Germline CDR1 reads SGHTA; CDR2 reads FQGTGA. This chain's CDR3 is CASSLGGPPTNEKLFF. In DNA, the CDR3 is TGTGCCAGCAGCTTAGGTGGGCCTCCAACTAATGAAAAACTGTTTTTT.

The rearrangement uses TRBV2 and TRBJ1-3; TRBD1 matches 7 bases. The CDR3 has 15 amino acids. V lost 6 bases, J lost 0 bases, and 5 bases stayed unmatched. Germline assignment: CDR1 SNHLY and CDR2 FYNNEI. CDR3 sequence: CASSTGANSGNTIYF. CDR3 sequence (DNA): TGTGCCAGCAGCACAGGGGCAAACTCTGGAAACACCATATATTTT.

The V call is TRBV5-1, the J call TRBJ2-3; D is unclear. CDR3 length equals 12 residues. Germline CDR1 SGHRS, CDR2 YFSETQ. Trimming left V 4 bases short and J 7 bases short, with 10 bases between. The CDR3 reads CASSHDTHTQYF. The CDR3 coding sequence is TGCGCCAGCAGCCACGACACCCATACGCAGTATTTT. Full variable domain (remainder filled in from reference TRBV5-1 and TRBJ2-3): KAGVTQTPRYLIKTRGQQVTLSCSPISGHRSVSWYQQTPGQGLQFLFEYFSETQRNKGNFPGRFSGRQFSNSRSEMNVSTLELGDSALYLCASSHDTHTQYFGPGTRLTVL.

The chain joins TRBV6-5 to TRBJ2-1; no clear D gene. Germline CDR1 MNHEY, CDR2 SVGAGI. The germline V and J ends were trimmed by 2 bases and 1 base, with 3 bases remaining between them. This CDR3 contains 13 residues. CDR3 sequence: CASSYRSYNEQFF. DNA of the CDR3: TGTGCCAGCAGTTACCGGTCCTACAATGAGCAGTTCTTC.

This chain uses TRBV10-3 with TRBJ2-7; 9 bases align to TRBD1. There are 18 residues in the CDR3. Germline CDR1 is ENHRY and CDR2 is SYGVKD. The V segment lost 3 bases and the J segment 3 bases; nucleotides outside the gene matches: 15. Here the CDR3 DNA reads TGTGCCATCAGTGATTCAATGGCGACAGGGGGGCTAAGCTACGAGCAGTACTTC. Translating it yields CAISDSMATGGLSYEQYF.

This chain connects TRBV15 to TRBJ1-4; a weak D match, TRBD1 (5 bases). The CDR3 length is 16 residues. Deletions cut 3 bases from V and 5 bases from J, with 16 bases between. Germline V gene data show CDR1 as LNHNV and CDR2 as YYDKDF (reference sequence). The chain's CDR3 is CATSRSPKGLNEKLFF. CDR3 nucleotide sequence: TGTGCCACCAGCAGGAGTCCAAAGGGGCTAAATGAAAAACTGTTTTTT.

The rearrangement links TRBV11-2 to TRBJ2-1; 8 nucleotides agree with TRBD1. From germline, CDR1 is SGHAT and CDR2 FQNNGV. CDR3 length equals 16 residues. The J segment lost 2 bases and the V segment lost 6 bases, leaving 9 bases of the junction unmatched. The CDR3 DNA reads TGTGCCAGCAGATACGGACAGGGTGAGGCCTACAATGAGCAGTTCTTC. It translates to CASRYGQGEAYNEQFF.

This clone was picked up one time. This chain joins TRBV5-1 and TRBJ1-1; possible D gene TRBD1, 5 bases. The CDR3 is made up of 17 amino acids. V lost 0 bases and J 0 bases, leaving 15 bases between the germline ends. Germline lookup yields CDR1 SGHRS and CDR2 YFSETQ. CDR3 protein: CASSLALGGAMNTEAFF. CDR3 coding DNA: TGCGCCAGCAGCTTGGCATTGGGGGGAGCGATGAACACTGAAGCTTTCTTT.

The rearrangement joins TRBV2 to TRBJ2-7; D remains unclear. The V end was cut by 4 bases, the J end by 7 bases, with 23 bases between. The CDR3 covers 16 residues. Germline-derived CDR1 and CDR2 are SNHLY and FYNNEI. CDR3: CASSGNLVVLVVEQYF. The CDR3 region has the DNA TGTGCCAGCAGTGGGAACCTAGTGGTTCTAGTCGTGGAGCAGTACTTC.

Written as DNA, the CDR3 is TGTGCCAGTAGTATAGCCCACAGTCTCGGGAGAGGAGATACGCAGTATTTT. Its translation is CASSIAHSLGRGDTQYF. The chain is built from TRBV19 and TRBJ2-3; TRBD2 might be the D (6 bases). CDR1 and CDR2 from the germline V gene are LNHDA and SQIVND (reference sequence). Trimming shortened V by 1 base and J by 5 bases, and 19 bases separated the two germline ends. The CDR3 length is 17 residues.

This chain links TRBV2 with TRBJ2-3, with 10 bases fitting TRBD2. The CDR3 spans 16 residues. Trimming took 7 bases from V and 4 from J; bases not matched to a gene: 11. The germline V gene has CDR1 SNHLY and CDR2 FYNNEI. CDR3 nucleotide sequence: TGTGCCAGCACGGTGGCTAGCGGGAGAATCTCAGATACGCAGTATTTT. It codes for CASTVASGRISDTQYF.

The CDR3 protein is CASSPRNTEAFF. In DNA, the CDR3 is TGTGCCAGCAGTCCTCGGAACACTGAAGCTTTCTTT. The chain joins TRBV28 to TRBJ1-1; D gene ambiguous. Germline-derived CDR1 and CDR2 are MDHEN and SYDVKM. CDR3 size: 12 residues. V was cut by 5 bases and J by 1 base, with 5 bases left in between. The full variable domain, its missing parts supplied by reference TRBV28 and TRBJ1-1, is DVKVTQSSRYLVKRTGEKVFLECVQDMDHENMFWYRQDPGLGLRLIYFSYDVKMKEKGDIPEGYSVSREKKERFSLILESASTNQTSMYLCASSPRNTEAFFGQGTRLTVV.

V and J are TRBV7-8 and TRBJ1-1; D ambiguous. V dropped 4 bases and J dropped 5 bases, with 8 bases sitting between them. Per the germline V gene, CDR1 is SGHVS and CDR2 is FQNEAQ. The CDR3 totals 12 residues. The CDR3 region is CASSSGRTEAFF. DNA of the CDR3: TGTGCCAGCAGCTCCGGGAGGACTGAAGCTTTCTTT. The full variable domain, completed using reference TRBV7-8 and TRBJ1-1, is GAGVSQSPRYKVAKRGQDVALRCDPISGHVSLFWYQQALGQGPEFLTYFQNEAQLDKSGLPSDRFFAERPEGSVSTLKIQRTQQEDSAVYLCASSSGRTEAFFGQGTRLTVV.

The chain links TRBV7-2 to TRBJ2-1, with 9 nucleotides matching TRBD2. The CDR3 is 15 residues long. From germline, CDR1 is SGHTA and CDR2 FQGNSA. Germline trimming cut 5 bases from V and 6 bases from J; bases unmatched to any gene: 8. The CDR3 protein is CASSLTSGSINEQFF. DNA of the CDR3: TGTGCCAGCAGCCTTACTAGCGGGTCTATCAATGAGCAGTTCTTC.

In this sample, this clone turned up once. The chain links TRBV2 to TRBJ1-1; D remains unclear. Deletions cut 10 bases from V and 4 bases from J, with 16 bases between. Germline V gene sequence: CDR1 SNHLY, CDR2 FYNNEI. This CDR3 has 13 residues. CDR3 in DNA: TGTGCCACCCGCCCGGGGTTGAGCACTGAAGCTTTCTTT. This sequence encodes CATRPGLSTEAFF.

The V and J genes are TRBV6-5 and TRBJ2-7; TRBD2 agrees at 8 bases. This CDR3 region has 13 residues. Germline V lookup: CDR1 MNHEY, CDR2 SVGAGI. Unmatched junction bases numbered 7, after V lost 6 bases and J lost 6 bases. The CDR3 DNA is TGTGCCAGCAGCAGCGGGAGAGCCTTCGAGCAGTACTTC. Protein sequence: CASSSGRAFEQYF.

V and J are TRBV3-1 (or the pseudogene TRBV3-2) and TRBJ2-4, with D tentatively TRBD2 (5 bases). Germline assignment: CDR1 LGHDT and CDR2 YNNKEL (reference sequence). The CDR3 has 17 amino acids. The germline V and J ends were trimmed by 0 bases and 0 bases, with 12 bases remaining between them. CDR3 residues: CASSQERVDIAKNIQYF. CDR3 in DNA: TGTGCCAGCAGCCAAGAGCGGGTTGATATAGCCAAAAACATTCAGTACTTC.

This chain joins TRBV19 and TRBJ2-5; 15 bases fit TRBD2. CDR1 is LNHDA, CDR2 SQIVND, per germline (reference sequence). This CDR3 comprises 15 residues. Trimming took 10 bases from V and 2 from J; bases not matched to a gene: 5. This CDR3 is CATTGLAGGQETQYF. The CDR3 coding sequence is TGTGCCACAACGGGACTAGCGGGAGGACAAGAGACCCAGTACTTC. The variable domain in full, completed from reference TRBV19 and TRBJ2-5, reads DGGITQSPKYLFRKEGQNVTLSCEQNLNHDAMYWYRQDPGQGLRLIYYSQIVNDFQKGDIAEGYSVSREKKESFPLTVTSAQKNPTAFYLCATTGLAGGQETQYFGPGTRLLVL.

This clone was recorded only once. The rearrangement joins TRBV7-9 to TRBJ1-1; a weak D match, TRBD1 (5 bases). The V end lost 3 bases, the J end lost 11 bases, and 13 bases lay between the germline ends. Germline CDR1 and CDR2: SEHNR and FQNEAQ (reference sequence). This CDR3 spans 12 amino acids. The CDR3 DNA sequence: TGTGCCAGCAGCTTCGGGCAGGGCGGCGCTTTCTTT. Translation gives CASSFGQGGAFF.

About this clone: The same CDR3 also results from other DNA sequences found in this sample. The chain employs TRBV7-2 and TRBJ2-7, with 8 bases fitting TRBD2. CDR3 size: 15 residues. Germline V gene lookup returns CDR1 SGHTA and CDR2 FQGNSA. V shed 1 base, J shed 3 bases, and the junction held 5 bases outside the gene matches. CDR3 in amino acids: CASSLVGGAGYEQYF. CDR3 sequence (DNA): TGTGCCAGCAGCTTAGTCGGGGGGGCGGGCTACGAGCAGTACTTC.

The V gene is TRBV7-9, the J gene TRBJ2-5, with D perhaps TRBD1 (5 bases). V dropped 7 bases and J dropped 3 bases, with 21 bases sitting between them. The germline V gene has CDR1 SEHNR and CDR2 FQNEAQ (reference sequence). The CDR3 is 16 amino acids. CDR3 in amino acids: CASTSTGSRREETQYF. The CDR3 bases are TGTGCCAGCACCTCGACTGGGTCCCGCAGGGAAGAGACCCAGTACTTC.